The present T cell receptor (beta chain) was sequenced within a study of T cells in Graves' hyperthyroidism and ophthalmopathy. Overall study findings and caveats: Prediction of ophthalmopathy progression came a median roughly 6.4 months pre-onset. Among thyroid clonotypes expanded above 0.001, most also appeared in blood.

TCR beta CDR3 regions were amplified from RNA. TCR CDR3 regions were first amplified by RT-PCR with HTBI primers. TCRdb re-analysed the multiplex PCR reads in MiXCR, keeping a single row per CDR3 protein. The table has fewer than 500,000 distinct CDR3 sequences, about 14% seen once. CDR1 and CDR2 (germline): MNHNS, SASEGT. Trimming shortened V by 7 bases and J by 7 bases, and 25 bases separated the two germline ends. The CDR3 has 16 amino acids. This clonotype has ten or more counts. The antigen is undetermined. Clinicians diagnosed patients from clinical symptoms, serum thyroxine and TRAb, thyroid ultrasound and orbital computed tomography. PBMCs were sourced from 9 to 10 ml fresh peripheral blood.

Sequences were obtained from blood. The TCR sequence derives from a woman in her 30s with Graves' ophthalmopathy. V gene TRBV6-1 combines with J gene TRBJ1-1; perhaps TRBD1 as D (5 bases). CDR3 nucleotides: TGTGCCAGCACACCAACTCCAGGGTATCGTTCGTTTGAAGCTTTCTTT. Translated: CASTPTPGYRSFEAFF.